The entry below describes one T cell receptor (beta chain). This CDR3 is built from 15 residues. CDR1 and CDR2 (germline): SEHNR, FQNEAQ (reference sequence). The V segment lost 1 base and the J segment 8 bases; nucleotides outside the gene matches: 3. This sample was taken from a study of blood T cell repertoires in COVID-19. TCRdb's copy holds only in-frame clones and misses some; the assay was immunoSEQ multiplex PCR. Seen here are 200,000 to 250,000 clones, about nine tenths observed once, and the top ten hold roughly 1.7%. The clonotype was recovered from a man aged 70 or older with acute or convalescent COVID-19. J is TRBJ2-1 and V is TRBV7-9, with 12 bases that match TRBD2. Source material: peripheral blood. The CDR3 protein is CASSLGLAGADEQFF. CDR3 bases: TGTGCCAGCAGCTTAGGACTAGCGGGAGCGGATGAGCAGTTCTTC.